Below, one T cell receptor (beta chain) is given with its context. This entry is derived from a study of lymphopenia after photon versus proton radiotherapy. Trimming shortened V by 2 bases and J by 8 bases, and 15 bases separated the two germline ends. Germline CDR1 is KGHSH and CDR2 is LQKENI. The length of the CDR3 is 14 residues. The protocol was immunoSEQ multiplex PCR, while the TCRdb copy is restricted to in-frame clones and leaves out a portion. The sample contains some 26,000 clones, 81% of which appear only once. The chain employs TRBV18 and TRBJ1-2; unclear D gene. Here the sequenced sample was peripheral blood, taken from a patient treated with photon-based radiotherapy. This TCR derives from a man aged 45 to 65 with gastric cancer. CDR3 coding DNA: TGTGCCAGCTCACCAATCGGTAGGGTGGAAGGCTACACCTTC. This encodes CASSPIGRVEGYTF.